These 8 T cell receptor beta chains came from one sample sequenced in a study of spatial heterogeneity in lung cancer. TCRdb called the 5' RACE reads again in MiXCR, with one record for every CDR3 protein. The table records just under 40,000 distinct CDR3 sequences, approximately 6.3% of them present only once. Time point indicated: sample taken at primary tumor resection. Sequencing covered unsorted whole RNA taken from tumor, nontumor lung or frozen PBMC. The starting material was PBMCs, obtained at surgery. These receptors were obtained from a male donor with early-stage non-small cell lung cancer.

This clonotype was recorded once. The genes are TRBV7-2 and TRBJ1-3, with D tentatively TRBD1 (5 bases). Germline-derived CDR1 and CDR2 are SGHTA and FQGNSA. The CDR3 is made up of 15 amino acids. Trimming removed 4 bases at V and 1 base at J, with 11 bases between. The CDR3 protein is CASSSDRVSGNTIYF. For the CDR3, the DNA is TGTGCCAGCAGCTCTGACAGAGTATCTGGAAACACCATATATTTT. The variable domain in full, completed from reference TRBV7-2 and TRBJ1-3, reads GAGVSQSPSNKVTEKGKDVELRCDPISGHTALYWYRQSLGQGLEFLIYFQGNSAPDKSGLPSDRFSAERTGGSVSTLTIQRTQQEDSAVYLCASSSDRVSGNTIYFGEGSWLTVV.

In its sample, this clonotype was seen many times. In DNA form, the CDR3 reads TGTGCCAGCAGTTACTCCAGCCAGAGCAATCAGCCCCAGCATTTT. Translating it yields CASSYSSQSNQPQHF. The chain joins TRBV6-5 to TRBJ1-5; no definite D call. The V end lost 0 bases, the J end lost 1 base, and 7 bases lay between the germline ends. The CDR3 runs to 15 residues. Germline assignment: CDR1 MNHEY and CDR2 SVGAGI.

Many counts were recorded for this clonotype. The genes are TRBV6-1 and TRBJ2-3; no definite D call. From germline, CDR1 is MNHNS and CDR2 SASEGT. V shed 10 bases and J shed 2 bases, with 19 bases lying between them. There are 15 residues in the CDR3. The CDR3 DNA follows: TGTGCCACCCACTTGGAAGGGTATTCCACAGATACGCAGTATTTT. Its protein product is CATHLEGYSTDTQYF.

The chain links TRBV28 to TRBJ1-1, with D unresolved. The CDR3 runs to 14 residues. V gave up 1 base and J gave up 0 bases, with 6 bases separating them. Per germline, CDR1 MDHEN and CDR2 SYDVKM. CDR3 nucleotide sequence: TGTGCCAGCAGTTTATCGGGCCTGAACACTGAAGCTTTCTTT. This sequence encodes CASSLSGLNTEAFF. The full variable domain, with the rest looked up from reference TRBV28 and TRBJ1-1, is DVKVTQSSRYLVKRTGEKVFLECVQDMDHENMFWYRQDPGLGLRLIYFSYDVKMKEKGDIPEGYSVSREKKERFSLILESASTNQTSMYLCASSLSGLNTEAFFGQGTRLTVV.

This clonotype was observed many times. The chain joins TRBV20-1 to TRBJ1-2; the D gene is possibly TRBD1 (6 bases). V lost 4 bases to trimming and J lost 6 bases, with 18 bases between them. Germline V lookup: CDR1 DFQATT, CDR2 SNEGSKA (reference sequence). The CDR3 loop spans 14 amino acids. The CDR3 bases are TGCAGTGCTATCAGGGGCCCCACCACGGATGGCTACACCTTC. It encodes CSAIRGPTTDGYTF.

Points on this clonotype: Just one base apart from a much larger clone, this may be a read error. This sequence joins TRBV5-1 and TRBJ2-1; TRBD1 matches at 7 bases. The CDR3 totals 14 residues. Germline lookup yields CDR1 SGHRS and CDR2 YFSETQ. CDR3 amino acids: CVSSIRQGNNEQFF. In nucleotides, the CDR3 is TGCGTCAGCAGCATAAGACAGGGAAACAATGAGCAGTTCTTC.

This clonotype has at least ten counts. This chain connects TRBV5-5 to TRBJ1-6, with D maybe TRBD1 (6 bases). Trimming took off 4 bases at V and 0 bases at J, with 11 bases between the two ends. The CDR3 consists of 16 residues. Germline V gene lookup returns CDR1 SGHKS and CDR2 YYEKEE (reference sequence). The CDR3, as DNA: TGTGCCAGCAGCCTAACAGGGAGCTCCTATAATTCACCCCTCCACTTT. This codes for CASSLTGSSYNSPLHF.

This clonotype has a count of ten or more. The genes are TRBV20-1 and TRBJ2-4; no definite D call. CDR3 length: 14 amino acids. The V end was cut by 2 bases, the J end by 1 base, with 9 bases between. The germline gives CDR1 DFQATT, CDR2 SNEGSKA (reference sequence). The DNA of the CDR3 is TGCAGTGCTAGATTTCTTGGGGCCAAAAACATTCAGTACTTC. It codes for CSARFLGAKNIQYF.